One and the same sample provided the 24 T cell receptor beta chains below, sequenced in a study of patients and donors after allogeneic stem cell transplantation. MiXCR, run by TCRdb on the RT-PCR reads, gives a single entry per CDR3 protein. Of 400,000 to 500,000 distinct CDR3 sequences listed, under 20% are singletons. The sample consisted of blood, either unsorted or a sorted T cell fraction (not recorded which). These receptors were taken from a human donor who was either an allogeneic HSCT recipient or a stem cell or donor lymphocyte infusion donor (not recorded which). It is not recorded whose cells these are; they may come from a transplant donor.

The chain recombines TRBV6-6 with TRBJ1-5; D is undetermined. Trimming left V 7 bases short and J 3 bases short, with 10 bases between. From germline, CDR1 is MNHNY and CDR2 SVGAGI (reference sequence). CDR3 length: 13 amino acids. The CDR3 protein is CASTVALNQPQHF. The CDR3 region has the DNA TGTGCCAGCACAGTCGCCCTCAATCAGCCCCAGCATTTT.

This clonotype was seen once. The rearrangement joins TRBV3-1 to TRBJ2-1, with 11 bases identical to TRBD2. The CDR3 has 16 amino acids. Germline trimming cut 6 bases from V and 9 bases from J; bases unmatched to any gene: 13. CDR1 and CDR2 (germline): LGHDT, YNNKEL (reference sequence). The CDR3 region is CASSRKGPSGRSEQFF. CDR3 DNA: TGTGCCAGCAGTCGAAAGGGTCCTAGCGGGAGGAGTGAGCAGTTCTTC.

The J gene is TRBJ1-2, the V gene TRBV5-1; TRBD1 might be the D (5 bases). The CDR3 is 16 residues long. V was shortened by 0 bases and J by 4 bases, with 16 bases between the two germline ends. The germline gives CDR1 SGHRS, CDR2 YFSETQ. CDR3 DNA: TGCGCCAGCAGCTTGGGGCGACAGCCTGGAAGCTATGGCTACACCTTC. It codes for CASSLGRQPGSYGYTF.

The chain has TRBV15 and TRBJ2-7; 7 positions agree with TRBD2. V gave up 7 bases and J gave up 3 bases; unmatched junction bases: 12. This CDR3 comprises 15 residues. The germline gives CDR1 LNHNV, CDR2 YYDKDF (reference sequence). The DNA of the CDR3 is TGTGCCACCAACCGGGGAGGCGGGAGTCTCTACGAGCAGTACTTC. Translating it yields CATNRGGGSLYEQYF.

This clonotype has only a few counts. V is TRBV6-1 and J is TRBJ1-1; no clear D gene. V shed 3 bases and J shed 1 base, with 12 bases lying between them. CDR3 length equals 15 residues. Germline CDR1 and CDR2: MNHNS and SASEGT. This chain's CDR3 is CASSDPRGENTEAFF. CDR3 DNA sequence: TGTGCCAGCAGTGACCCAAGAGGAGAGAACACTGAAGCTTTCTTT.

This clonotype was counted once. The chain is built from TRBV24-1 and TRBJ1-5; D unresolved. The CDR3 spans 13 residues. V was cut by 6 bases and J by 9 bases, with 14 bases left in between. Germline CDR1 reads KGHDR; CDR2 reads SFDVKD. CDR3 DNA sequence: TGTGCCACCAGTTCGTGGGGAGATCGGCCCCAGCATTTT. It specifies CATSSWGDRPQHF.

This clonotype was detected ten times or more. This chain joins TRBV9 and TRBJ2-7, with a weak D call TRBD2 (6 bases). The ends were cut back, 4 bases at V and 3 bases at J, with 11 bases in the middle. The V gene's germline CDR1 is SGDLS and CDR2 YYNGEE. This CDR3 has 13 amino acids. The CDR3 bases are TGTGCCAGCAGCAGGGGACTCTACTACGAGCAGTACTTC. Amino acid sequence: CASSRGLYYEQYF.

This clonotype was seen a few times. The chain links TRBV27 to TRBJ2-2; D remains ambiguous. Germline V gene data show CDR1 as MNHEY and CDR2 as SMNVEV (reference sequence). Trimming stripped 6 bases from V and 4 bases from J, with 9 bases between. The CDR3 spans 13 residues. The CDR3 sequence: CASSIRGTGELFF. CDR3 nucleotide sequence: TGTGCCAGCAGCATCAGAGGCACCGGGGAGCTGTTTTTT.

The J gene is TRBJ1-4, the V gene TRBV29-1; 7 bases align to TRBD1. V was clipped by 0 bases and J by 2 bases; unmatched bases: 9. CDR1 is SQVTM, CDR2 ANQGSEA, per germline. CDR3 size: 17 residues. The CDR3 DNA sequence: TGCAGCGTTGAAGAGGGTGGGAGGGGGCAGACTAATGAAAAACTGTTTTTT. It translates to CSVEEGGRGQTNEKLFF.

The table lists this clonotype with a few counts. CDR3 DNA: TGCGCCAGCAGTAACGAGGGAAGTCGGAGCGGTACGCAGTATTTT. This encodes CASSNEGSRSGTQYF. This chain links TRBV5-1 with TRBJ2-3, with a tentative D call TRBD2 (5 bases). Germline CDR1 SGHRS, CDR2 YFSETQ. With 5 bases removed from V and 8 bases from J, the gap between germline ends came to 21 bases. The CDR3 runs to 15 residues.

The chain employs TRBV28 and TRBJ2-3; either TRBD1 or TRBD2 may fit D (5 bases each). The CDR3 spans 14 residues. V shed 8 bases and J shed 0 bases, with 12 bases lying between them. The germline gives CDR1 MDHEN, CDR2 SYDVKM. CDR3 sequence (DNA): TGTGCCAGCGGGGGTACCTCTAGCACAGATACGCAGTATTTT. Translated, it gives CASGGTSSTDTQYF. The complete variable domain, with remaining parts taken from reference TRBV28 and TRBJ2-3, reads DVKVTQSSRYLVKRTGEKVFLECVQDMDHENMFWYRQDPGLGLRLIYFSYDVKMKEKGDIPEGYSVSREKKERFSLILESASTNQTSMYLCASGGTSSTDTQYFGPGTRLTVL.

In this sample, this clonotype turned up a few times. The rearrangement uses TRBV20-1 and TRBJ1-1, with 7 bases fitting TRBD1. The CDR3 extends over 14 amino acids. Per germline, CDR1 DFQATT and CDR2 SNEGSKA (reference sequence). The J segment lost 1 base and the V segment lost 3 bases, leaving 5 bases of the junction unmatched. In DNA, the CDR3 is TGCAGTGCTAGGCCGCCAGGGGGGAACACTGAAGCTTTCTTT. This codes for CSARPPGGNTEAFF.

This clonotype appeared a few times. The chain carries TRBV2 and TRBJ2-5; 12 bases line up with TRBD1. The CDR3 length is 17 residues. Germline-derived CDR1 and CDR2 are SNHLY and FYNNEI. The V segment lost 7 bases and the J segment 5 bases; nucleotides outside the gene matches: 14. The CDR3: CASMGTGGLVVSETQYF. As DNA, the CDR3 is TGTGCCAGCATGGGGACAGGGGGCTTGGTAGTTAGTGAGACCCAGTACTTC.

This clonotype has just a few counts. The CDR3 DNA sequence: TGTGCCAGCGAGCCCCTAGCGGGATGGGGGGAGACCCAGTACTTC. This codes for CASEPLAGWGETQYF. This chain connects TRBV7-9 to TRBJ2-5, with TRBD2 matching 9 bases. This CDR3 is 15 amino acids long. After removal of 8 bases from V and 5 bases from J, the junction contained 12 bases not matched to a gene. Germline V gene sequence: CDR1 SEHNR, CDR2 FQNEAQ (reference sequence).

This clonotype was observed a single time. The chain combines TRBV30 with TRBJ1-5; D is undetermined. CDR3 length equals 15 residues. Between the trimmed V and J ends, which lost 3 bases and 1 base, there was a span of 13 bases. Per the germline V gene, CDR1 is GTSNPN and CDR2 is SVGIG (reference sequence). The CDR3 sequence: CAWRPVGRSNQPQHF. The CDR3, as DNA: TGTGCCTGGAGACCGGTCGGGAGGAGCAATCAGCCCCAGCATTTT.

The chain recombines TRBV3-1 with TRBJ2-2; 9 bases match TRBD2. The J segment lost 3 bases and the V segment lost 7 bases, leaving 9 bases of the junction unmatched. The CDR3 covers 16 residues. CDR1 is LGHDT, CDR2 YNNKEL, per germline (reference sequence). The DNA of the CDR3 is TGTGCCAGCACCCCCGGGGGCGGGGGGGACACCGGGGAGCTGTTTTTT. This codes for CASTPGGGGDTGELFF.

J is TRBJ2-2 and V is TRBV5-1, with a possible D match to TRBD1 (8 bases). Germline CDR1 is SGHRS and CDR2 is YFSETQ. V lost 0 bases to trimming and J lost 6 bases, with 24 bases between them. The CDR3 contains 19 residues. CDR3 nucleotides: TGCGCCAGCAGCTTGGTACCCCGGACAGGGAGGGTTGGCGCCGGGGAGCTGTTTTTT. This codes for CASSLVPRTGRVGAGELFF.

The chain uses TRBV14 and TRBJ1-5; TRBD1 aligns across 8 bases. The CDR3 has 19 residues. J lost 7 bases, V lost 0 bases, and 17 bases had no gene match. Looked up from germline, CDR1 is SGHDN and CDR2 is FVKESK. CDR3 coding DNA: TGTGCCAGCAGCCAAGATGGTCGGACAGGGTCGCTCATTAGGCAGCCCCAGCATTTT. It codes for CASSQDGRTGSLIRQPQHF.

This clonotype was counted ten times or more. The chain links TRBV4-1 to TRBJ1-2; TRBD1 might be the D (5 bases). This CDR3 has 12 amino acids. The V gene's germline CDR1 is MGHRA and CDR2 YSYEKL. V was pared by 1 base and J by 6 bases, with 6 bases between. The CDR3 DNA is TGCGCCAGCAGCCAAGCGGGGGATGGCTACACCTTC. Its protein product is CASSQAGDGYTF.

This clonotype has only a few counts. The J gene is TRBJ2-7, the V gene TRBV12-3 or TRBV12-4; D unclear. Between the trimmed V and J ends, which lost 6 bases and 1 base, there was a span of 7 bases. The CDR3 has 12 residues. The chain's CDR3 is CASSPKSYEQYF. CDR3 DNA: TGTGCCAGCAGCCCAAAGTCCTACGAGCAGTACTTC.

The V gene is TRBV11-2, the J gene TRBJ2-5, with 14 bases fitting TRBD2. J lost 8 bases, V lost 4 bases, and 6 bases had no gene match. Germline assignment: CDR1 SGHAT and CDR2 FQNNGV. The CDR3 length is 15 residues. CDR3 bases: TGTGCCAGCAGCTCCGGGACTAGCGGGGGCCTTACCCAGTACTTC. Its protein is CASSSGTSGGLTQYF.

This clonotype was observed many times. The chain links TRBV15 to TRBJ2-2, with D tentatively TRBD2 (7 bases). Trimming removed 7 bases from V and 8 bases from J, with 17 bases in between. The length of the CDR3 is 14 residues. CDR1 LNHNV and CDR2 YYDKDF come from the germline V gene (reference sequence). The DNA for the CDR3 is TGTGCCACCAACCAGGGGAGGGTCTCAGGGGAGCTGTTTTTT. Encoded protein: CATNQGRVSGELFF. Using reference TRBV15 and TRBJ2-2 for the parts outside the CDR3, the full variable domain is DAMVIQNPRYQVTQFGKPVTLSCSQTLNHNVMYWYQQKSSQAPKLLFHYYDKDFNNEADTPDNFQSRRPNTSFCFLDIRSPGLGDTAMYLCATNQGRVSGELFFGEGSRLTVL.

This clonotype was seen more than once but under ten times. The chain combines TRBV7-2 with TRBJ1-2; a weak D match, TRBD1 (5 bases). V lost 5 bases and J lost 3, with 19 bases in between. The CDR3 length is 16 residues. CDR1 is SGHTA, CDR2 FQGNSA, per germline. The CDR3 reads CASSHSPGGRDYGYTF. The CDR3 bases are TGTGCCAGCAGCCACTCCCCGGGGGGTCGAGACTATGGCTACACCTTC.

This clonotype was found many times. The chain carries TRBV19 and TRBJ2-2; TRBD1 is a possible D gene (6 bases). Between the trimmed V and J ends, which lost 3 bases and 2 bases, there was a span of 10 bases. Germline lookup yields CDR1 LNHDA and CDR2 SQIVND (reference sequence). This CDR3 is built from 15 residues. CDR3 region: CASSIWTDNTGELFF. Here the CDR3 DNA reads TGTGCCAGTAGTATTTGGACAGATAACACCGGGGAGCTGTTTTTT.